The following is a T cell receptor beta chain sequence with its context. The V end was cut by 5 bases, the J end by 3 bases, with 12 bases between. The CDR3 consists of 13 residues. Germline assignment: CDR1 SGHDT and CDR2 YYEEEE. In the source study's methods: Amplification of reference gene primers was used by the study to estimate nucleated cell counts. Using immunoSEQ multiplex PCR, the repertoire was profiled, and TCRdb retains in-frame clones only, with some absent. V and J calls and clone size are given by that table; D and trimming were obtained from the DNA. The repertoire holds 650,000 to 800,000 clones, with approximately 90% as singletons. This sample stems from a study of blood T cell repertoires in COVID-19. Overall study: T cells, B-cell-depleted T cells, or PBMCs provided the cDNA or gDNA that served as material.

The sequencing sample was made of peripheral blood. The chain links TRBV5-6 to TRBJ2-7, with a possible D match to TRBD1 (6 bases). This TCR derives from a woman between 18 and 30 years old with acute or convalescent COVID-19. The CDR3 DNA reads as TGTGCCAGCAGTTCGGACAGCTACTACGAGCAGTACTTC. Translating gives CASSSDSYYEQYF.